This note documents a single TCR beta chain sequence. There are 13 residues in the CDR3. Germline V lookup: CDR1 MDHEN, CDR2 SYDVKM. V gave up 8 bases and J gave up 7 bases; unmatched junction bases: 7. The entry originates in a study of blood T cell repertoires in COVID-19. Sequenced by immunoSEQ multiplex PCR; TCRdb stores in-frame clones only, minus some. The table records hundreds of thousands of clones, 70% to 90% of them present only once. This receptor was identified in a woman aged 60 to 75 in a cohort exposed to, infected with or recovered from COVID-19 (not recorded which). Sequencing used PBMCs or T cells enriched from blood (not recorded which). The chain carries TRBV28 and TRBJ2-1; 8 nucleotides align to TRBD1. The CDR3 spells CASFRTGKNEQFF. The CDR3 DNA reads TGTGCCAGCTTTCGGACAGGGAAGAATGAGCAGTTCTTC.